This is a list of T cell receptor beta chains from one sample in a study of HIV-infected children after antiretroviral therapy interruption. TCRdb re-analysed the 3' RACE reads in MiXCR, keeping a single row per CDR3 protein. The sample holds more than 85,000 distinct CDR3 sequences, 5.5% to 8.5% seen once. The specimen was CD45RA+ CD4+ T cells from PBMCs, pooled from several time points, collected from a donor given antiretroviral therapy, either interrupted or continuous. The origin of the receptors is a pool of human donors with HIV. CDR3s include the opening cysteine and the closing phenylalanine or tryptophan. A D gene is named only where the DNA matches it firmly. Part of the rows lack a size; the others show once, few, many or a class for expanded clones.

V gene: TRBV5-6; D gene: TRBD2; clone size: many; J gene: TRBJ2-1; CDR3 protein: CASSYGLALDNEQFF; CDR3 DNA: TGTGCCAGCAGCTACGGACTAGCCCTTGACAATGAGCAGTTCTTC
V gene: TRBV5-8; D gene: NA; clone size: many; J gene: TRBJ2-1; CDR3 protein: CASSLGATSYNEQFF; CDR3 DNA: TGTGCCAGCAGCTTGGGGGCTACCTCCTACAATGAGCAGTTCTTC
V gene: TRBV5-1; D gene: NA; clone size: many; J gene: TRBJ1-5; CDR3 protein: CASSLEGTNQPQHF; CDR3 DNA: TGCGCCAGCAGCTTGGAAGGGACTAATCAGCCCCAGCATTTT
V gene: TRBV10-3; D gene: NA; clone size: many; J gene: TRBJ2-7; CDR3 protein: CAISDEAGHEQYF; CDR3 DNA: TGTGCCATCAGTGATGAAGCAGGGCATGAGCAGTACTTC
V gene: TRBV5-1; D gene: NA; clone size: many; J gene: TRBJ2-1; CDR3 protein: CASSLGGPMPFF; CDR3 DNA: TGCGCCAGCAGCTTGGGAGGGCCGATGCCGTTCTTC
V gene: TRBV7-2; D gene: NA; clone size: many; J gene: TRBJ1-6; CDR3 protein: CASSLRGTGDSPLHF; CDR3 DNA: TGTGCCAGCAGCTTACGAGGGACCGGGGATTCACCCCTCCACTTT
V gene: TRBV23-1; D gene: NA; clone size: many; J gene: TRBJ1-5; CDR3 protein: CASSQWGGGNQPQHF; CDR3 DNA: TGCGCCAGCAGTCAATGGGGGGGCGGCAATCAGCCCCAGCATTTT
V gene: TRBV19; D gene: NA; clone size: NA; J gene: TRBJ2-7; CDR3 protein: CASSIRGRYEQYF; CDR3 DNA: TGTGCCAGTAGTATTCGAGGTCGGTACGAGCAGTACTTC
V gene: TRBV5-1; D gene: TRBD1; clone size: many; J gene: TRBJ2-1; CDR3 protein: CASSPRGQGSYGNEQFF; CDR3 DNA: TGCGCCAGCAGCCCACGAGGACAGGGGTCCTATGGCAATGAGCAGTTCTTC
V gene: TRBV21-1; D gene: NA; clone size: many; J gene: TRBJ2-5; CDR3 protein: CASSKEAQYF; CDR3 DNA: TGTGCCAGCAGCAAAGAGGCCCAGTACTTC
V gene: TRBV25-1; D gene: TRBD1; clone size: many; J gene: TRBJ1-1; CDR3 protein: CASSEQGARGAEAFF; CDR3 DNA: TGTGCCAGCAGTGAACAGGGGGCGCGGGGCGCTGAAGCTTTCTTT
V gene: TRBV2; D gene: TRBD1; clone size: many; J gene: TRBJ2-5; CDR3 protein: CASSETGSQETQYF; CDR3 DNA: TGTGCCAGCAGTGAGACAGGGTCTCAAGAGACCCAGTACTTC
V gene: TRBV7-3; D gene: TRBD1; clone size: many; J gene: TRBJ1-1; CDR3 protein: CASSLIRGRVAFF; CDR3 DNA: TGTGCCAGCAGCCTCATCAGGGGGCGAGTCGCTTTCTTT
V gene: TRBV15; D gene: NA; clone size: many; J gene: TRBJ1-4; CDR3 protein: CATSRLTGFNEKLFF; CDR3 DNA: TGTGCCACCAGCCGCCTCACGGGGTTTAACGAAAAACTGTTTTTT
V gene: TRBV12-3/TRBV12-4; D gene: TRBD1; clone size: many; J gene: TRBJ2-2; CDR3 protein: CASSLVRIGTGNTGELFF; CDR3 DNA: TGTGCCAGCAGTTTAGTCCGTATCGGGACAGGGAACACCGGGGAGCTGTTTTTT
V gene: TRBV20-1; D gene: NA; clone size: many; J gene: TRBJ1-5; CDR3 protein: CSALRVGSNQPQHF; CDR3 DNA: TGCAGTGCCCTCAGGGTTGGGAGCAATCAGCCCCAGCATTTT
V gene: TRBV20-1; D gene: NA; clone size: many; J gene: TRBJ2-5; CDR3 protein: CSAPITGGRETQYF; CDR3 DNA: TGCAGTGCCCCGATTACGGGGGGCCGGGAGACCCAGTACTTC
V gene: TRBV5-1; D gene: TRBD1; clone size: NA; J gene: TRBJ1-2; CDR3 protein: CASRMQYRGRGYGYTF; CDR3 DNA: TGCGCCAGCAGAATGCAATACAGGGGGCGAGGCTATGGCTACACCTTC
V gene: TRBV2; D gene: NA; clone size: many; J gene: TRBJ1-5; CDR3 protein: CACNSEGNQPQHF; CDR3 DNA: TGTGCCTGCAACAGTGAAGGCAATCAGCCCCAGCATTTT
V gene: TRBV5-1; D gene: TRBD2; clone size: many; J gene: TRBJ2-1; CDR3 protein: CASSLPPSGRGNEQFF; CDR3 DNA: TGCGCCAGCAGCTTGCCCCCGAGCGGGAGGGGGAATGAGCAGTTCTTC
V gene: TRBV12-3/TRBV12-4; D gene: NA; clone size: many; J gene: TRBJ2-1; CDR3 protein: CASSVRKYNGNEQFF; CDR3 DNA: TGTGCCAGCAGTGTCAGGAAGTATAACGGGAATGAGCAGTTCTTC
V gene: TRBV5-6; D gene: NA; clone size: many; J gene: TRBJ2-7; CDR3 protein: CASSLYIPTYEQYF; CDR3 DNA: TGTGCCAGCAGCTTATACATACCGACCTACGAGCAGTACTTC
V gene: TRBV7-2; D gene: NA; clone size: medium-sized; J gene: TRBJ2-7; CDR3 protein: CASSLAGGPYEQYF; CDR3 DNA: TGCGCCAGCAGCTTGGCCGGGGGACCCTACGAGCAGTACTTC
V gene: TRBV29-1; D gene: TRBD1; clone size: many; J gene: TRBJ2-1; CDR3 protein: CSVEGSDRVWGNEQFF; CDR3 DNA: TGCAGCGTTGAAGGGTCGGACAGGGTATGGGGCAATGAGCAGTTCTTC
V gene: TRBV12-3/TRBV12-4; D gene: NA; clone size: many; J gene: TRBJ1-3; CDR3 protein: CASSLVLGGNTIYF; CDR3 DNA: TGTGCCAGCAGTTTGGTTCTCGGTGGAAACACCATATATTTT
V gene: TRBV12-3/TRBV12-4; D gene: NA; clone size: NA; J gene: TRBJ1-5; CDR3 protein: CASSLGTAINQPQHF; CDR3 DNA: TGTGCCAGCAGTTTAGGGACAGCAATCAATCAGCCCCAGCATTTT
V gene: TRBV13; D gene: NA; clone size: many; J gene: TRBJ2-3; CDR3 protein: CASSLRSTDTQYF; CDR3 DNA: TGTGCCAGCAGCTTAAGAAGCACAGATACGCAGTATTTT
V gene: TRBV23-1; D gene: NA; clone size: NA; J gene: TRBJ2-1; CDR3 protein: CASRAVGRGFEQFF; CDR3 DNA: TGCGCCAGCAGGGCTGTTGGTCGGGGCTTTGAGCAGTTCTTC
V gene: TRBV7-2; D gene: NA; clone size: many; J gene: TRBJ2-7; CDR3 protein: CASSLGAGEEQYF; CDR3 DNA: TGTGCCAGCAGCTTAGGGGCAGGGGAGGAGCAGTACTTC
V gene: TRBV5-1; D gene: NA; clone size: many; J gene: TRBJ1-1; CDR3 protein: CASSLGGRNTEAFF; CDR3 DNA: TGCGCCAGCAGCTTGGGCGGCAGAAACACTGAAGCTTTCTTT
V gene: TRBV6-1; D gene: TRBD1; clone size: many; J gene: TRBJ1-3; CDR3 protein: CASRILQGAGNTIYF; CDR3 DNA: TGTGCCAGCAGGATCCTTCAGGGGGCAGGAAACACCATATATTTT
V gene: TRBV7-2; D gene: TRBD1; clone size: many; J gene: TRBJ2-7; CDR3 protein: CASSHQATGGYEQYF; CDR3 DNA: TGTGCCAGCAGCCACCAGGCGACAGGGGGTTACGAGCAGTACTTC
V gene: TRBV20-1; D gene: NA; clone size: many; J gene: TRBJ1-6; CDR3 protein: CSATERGANSPLHF; CDR3 DNA: TGCAGTGCAACGGAACGGGGGGCGAATTCACCCCTCCACTTT
V gene: TRBV18; D gene: NA; clone size: many; J gene: TRBJ2-1; CDR3 protein: CASSPHRITGTDLMIEQFF; CDR3 DNA: TGTGCCAGCTCACCACATAGGATCACCGGGACGGACCTGATGATTGAGCAGTTCTTC
V gene: TRBV6-5; D gene: TRBD1; clone size: NA; J gene: TRBJ2-7; CDR3 protein: CASKRNRGEYEQYF; CDR3 DNA: TGTGCCAGCAAAAGAAACAGGGGCGAGTACGAGCAGTACTTC
V gene: TRBV12-3/TRBV12-4; D gene: NA; clone size: many; J gene: TRBJ1-2; CDR3 protein: CASSFLGEGGYTF; CDR3 DNA: TGTGCCAGCAGTTTTCTAGGGGAAGGGGGCTACACCTTC
V gene: TRBV20-1; D gene: NA; clone size: many; J gene: TRBJ1-3; CDR3 protein: CSASGAANTIYF; CDR3 DNA: TGCAGTGCTAGCGGGGCGGCGAACACCATATATTTT
V gene: TRBV6-1; D gene: TRBD2; clone size: many; J gene: TRBJ2-7; CDR3 protein: CASAGPGTSGTPYEQYF; CDR3 DNA: TGTGCCAGCGCAGGACCCGGGACTAGCGGGACTCCCTACGAGCAGTACTTC
V gene: TRBV7-2; D gene: NA; clone size: few; J gene: TRBJ2-7; CDR3 protein: CASSLVLSGPAVSYEQYF; CDR3 DNA: TGTGCCAGCAGCTTAGTTTTGTCGGGTCCTGCGGTCTCCTACGAGCAGTACTTC
V gene: TRBV11-2; D gene: NA; clone size: NA; J gene: TRBJ1-2; CDR3 protein: CASSLVVDGRLGYTF; CDR3 DNA: TGTGCCAGCAGCTTAGTTGTGGACGGAAGACTCGGCTACACCTTC
V gene: TRBV29-1; D gene: NA; clone size: many; J gene: TRBJ2-1; CDR3 protein: CSAWYNEQFF; CDR3 DNA: TGCAGCGCTTGGTACAATGAGCAGTTCTTC
V gene: TRBV12-3/TRBV12-4; D gene: TRBD2; clone size: many; J gene: TRBJ2-7; CDR3 protein: CASSLGPSGGYEQYF; CDR3 DNA: TGTGCCAGCAGTTTAGGTCCTAGCGGGGGCTACGAGCAGTACTTC
V gene: TRBV7-2; D gene: NA; clone size: many; J gene: TRBJ2-1; CDR3 protein: CASSPGPGYEQFF; CDR3 DNA: TGTGCCAGCAGCCCTGGGCCCGGCTATGAGCAGTTCTTC
V gene: TRBV6-5; D gene: NA; clone size: many; J gene: TRBJ2-7; CDR3 protein: CASGKGESYEQYF; CDR3 DNA: TGTGCCAGCGGGAAGGGGGAATCCTACGAGCAGTACTTC
V gene: TRBV30; D gene: TRBD1; clone size: many; J gene: TRBJ1-6; CDR3 protein: CAWEPSGGTYNSPLHF; CDR3 DNA: TGTGCCTGGGAGCCTTCAGGGGGCACCTATAATTCACCCCTCCACTTT
V gene: TRBV5-1; D gene: TRBD2; clone size: many; J gene: TRBJ2-7; CDR3 protein: CASSLERGSEQYF; CDR3 DNA: TGCGCCAGCAGCTTGGAGCGGGGCTCCGAGCAGTACTTC
V gene: TRBV2; D gene: NA; clone size: NA; J gene: TRBJ2-5; CDR3 protein: CASSEGETQYF; CDR3 DNA: TGTGCCAGCAGTGAAGGAGAGACCCAGTACTTC
V gene: TRBV23-1; D gene: NA; clone size: many; J gene: TRBJ2-7; CDR3 protein: CASSQSSEQYF; CDR3 DNA: TGCGCCAGCAGTCAATCGAGCGAGCAGTACTTC